This TCR beta chain derives from a study of cytomegalovirus exposure and HLA in healthy donors. Study-wide results and caveats: Upon later analysis, HLA-associated TCR beta chains proved more clonally expanded than other, equally common chains. As was reported, the classifier diagnosed cytomegalovirus status with high specificity and sensitivity. HLA restriction was apparent for most CMV-associated TCR beta chains in a later analysis. The study recorded over 150 TCR beta chains that were cytomegalovirus-associated.

PCR involved 60 Vbeta and 13 Jbeta primers. The protocol was immunoSEQ multiplex PCR, while the TCRdb copy is restricted to in-frame clones and leaves out a portion. The repertoire consists of 100,000 or so clones, with 60% to 80% occurring once and the leading ten covering 2% to 2.5%. Concerning this clone itself: Its target is unknown.

This CDR3 contains 12 residues. From germline, CDR1 is SQVTM and CDR2 ANQGSEA. Germline trimming cut 4 bases from V and 6 bases from J; bases unmatched to any gene: 3. Sequencing was done on a sample of PBMCs. The chain carries TRBV29-1 and TRBJ2-7, with 10 nucleotides matching TRBD2. The sequence derives from a human donor in good health. Here the CDR3 DNA reads TGCAGCGTTGCGAGGACTAGCGGCGAGCAGTACTTC. Its translation: CSVARTSGEQYF.